One and the same sample provided the 5 T cell receptor beta chains below, sequenced in a study of T cell responses to AZD1222 COVID-19 vaccine (dated by TCRdb to about 2021). Library preparation employed the immunoSEQ multiplex PCR assay. TCRdb took this table from immuneACCESS and kept in-frame rearrangements with V and J called. Such tables lack part of the clones; where checked against another copy, unresolved V genes explain under half of the gap, and the rest is unexplained. Counted in this sample were about 110,000 clones; roughly 88% of them appeared once. The top ten constitute around a sixth of the sample. Reading the label with the study, this specimen's time point is: baseline before first vaccination. The source was peripheral blood, collected on day 0 of AZD1222 vaccination. The source is an adult in good health.

This chain links TRBV3-1 (or the pseudogene TRBV3-2) with TRBJ1-1; D possibly corresponds to TRBD1 (6 bases). The germline V gene encodes CDR1 LGHDT and CDR2 YNNKEL (reference sequence). This CDR3 region has 17 residues. V was trimmed by 1 base and J by 6 bases, leaving 21 bases between them. DNA of the CDR3: TGTGCCAGCAGCCAAGCAGAGGCGAGGACAGAGGTGTCTGAAGCTTTCTTT. Translated: CASSQAEARTEVSEAFF.

The rearrangement links TRBV6-5 to TRBJ1-5; TRBD1 agrees at 9 bases. CDR3 length: 15 residues. Germline lookup yields CDR1 MNHEY and CDR2 SVGAGI. Germline trimming cut 5 bases from V and 0 bases from J; bases unmatched to any gene: 2. The CDR3 spells CASSRDRDSNQPQHF. In DNA, the CDR3 is TGTGCCAGCAGTCGGGACAGGGATAGCAATCAGCCCCAGCATTTT.

The gene calls are TRBV9 and TRBJ2-1; D possibly corresponds to TRBD2 (6 bases). Per the germline V gene, CDR1 is SGDLS and CDR2 is YYNGEE. This CDR3 spans 16 amino acids. V was cut by 4 bases and J by 2 bases, with 16 bases left in between. CDR3 residues: CASSFRGGRAYNEQFF. The CDR3 DNA reads as TGTGCCAGCAGCTTTAGGGGAGGACGAGCCTACAATGAGCAGTTCTTC.

This chain connects TRBV19 to TRBJ1-4; possibly TRBD1 for D (5 bases). V lost 0 bases and J lost 8, with 13 bases in between. Germline V gene sequence: CDR1 LNHDA, CDR2 SQIVND (reference sequence). The CDR3 runs to 15 residues. The CDR3, as DNA: TGTGCCAGTAGTATAGATTTAGGGGCCGGGGAAAAACTGTTTTTT. Translation gives CASSIDLGAGEKLFF.

The rearrangement links TRBV10-3 to TRBJ1-1, with D possibly TRBD1 on 5 matching bases. The CDR3 extends over 14 amino acids. Trimming shortened V by 2 bases and J by 0 bases, and 7 bases separated the two germline ends. Germline CDR1 is ENHRY and CDR2 is SYGVKD. Here the CDR3 reads CAISEDSLNTEAFF. The CDR3 DNA sequence: TGTGCCATCAGTGAGGACAGCTTGAACACTGAAGCTTTCTTT.